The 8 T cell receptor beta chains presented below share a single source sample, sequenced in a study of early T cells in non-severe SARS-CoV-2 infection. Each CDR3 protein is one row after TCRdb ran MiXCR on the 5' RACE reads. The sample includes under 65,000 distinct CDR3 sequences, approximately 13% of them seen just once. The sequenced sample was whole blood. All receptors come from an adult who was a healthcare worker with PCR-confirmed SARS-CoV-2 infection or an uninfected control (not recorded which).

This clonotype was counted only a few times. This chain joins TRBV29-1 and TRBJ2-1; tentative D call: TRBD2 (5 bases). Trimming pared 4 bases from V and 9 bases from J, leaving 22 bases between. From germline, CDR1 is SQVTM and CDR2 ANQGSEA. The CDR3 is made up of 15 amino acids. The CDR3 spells CSVALPSALGSEQFF. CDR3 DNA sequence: TGCAGCGTTGCACTACCGAGTGCCTTGGGGAGTGAGCAGTTCTTC.

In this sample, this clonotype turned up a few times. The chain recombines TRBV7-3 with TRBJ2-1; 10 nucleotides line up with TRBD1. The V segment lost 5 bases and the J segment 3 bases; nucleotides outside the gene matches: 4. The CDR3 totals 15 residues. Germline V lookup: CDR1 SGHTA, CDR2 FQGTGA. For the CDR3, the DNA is TGTGCCAGCAGCCCTCGGGACAGGGGCTACAATGAGCAGTTCTTC. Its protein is CASSPRDRGYNEQFF.

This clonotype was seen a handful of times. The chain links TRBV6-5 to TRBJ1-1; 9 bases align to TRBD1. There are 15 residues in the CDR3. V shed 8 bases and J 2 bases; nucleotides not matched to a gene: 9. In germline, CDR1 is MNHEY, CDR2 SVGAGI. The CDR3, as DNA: TGTGCCAGCTCCGATCTGGGACAGGGTAACACTGAAGCTTTCTTT. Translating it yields CASSDLGQGNTEAFF.

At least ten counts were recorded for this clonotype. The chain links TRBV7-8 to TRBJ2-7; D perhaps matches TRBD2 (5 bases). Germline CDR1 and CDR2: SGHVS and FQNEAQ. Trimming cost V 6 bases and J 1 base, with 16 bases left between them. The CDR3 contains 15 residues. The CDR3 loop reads CASSRLPGFSYEQYF. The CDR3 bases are TGTGCCAGCAGTAGGCTTCCGGGATTTTCCTACGAGCAGTACTTC.

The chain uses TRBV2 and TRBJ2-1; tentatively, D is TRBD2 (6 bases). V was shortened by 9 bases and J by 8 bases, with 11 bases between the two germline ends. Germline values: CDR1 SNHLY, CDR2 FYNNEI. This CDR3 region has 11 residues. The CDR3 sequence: CASLRGYEQFF. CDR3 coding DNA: TGTGCCAGTCTCCGGGGGTATGAGCAGTTCTTC. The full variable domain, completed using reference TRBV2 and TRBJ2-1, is EPEVTQTPSHQVTQMGQEVILRCVPISNHLYFYWYRQILGQKVEFLVSFYNNEISEKSEIFDDQFSVERPDGSNFTLKIRSTKLEDSAMYFCASLRGYEQFFGPGTRLTVL.

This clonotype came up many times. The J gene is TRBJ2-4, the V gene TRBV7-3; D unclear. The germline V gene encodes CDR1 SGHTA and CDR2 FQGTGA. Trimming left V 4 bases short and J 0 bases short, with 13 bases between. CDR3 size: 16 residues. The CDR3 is CASSYRSPLAKNIQYF. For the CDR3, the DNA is TGTGCCAGCAGCTATCGGAGCCCCTTAGCCAAAAACATTCAGTACTTC. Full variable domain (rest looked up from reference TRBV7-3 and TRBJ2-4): GAGVSQTPSNKVTEKGKYVELRCDPISGHTALYWYRQSLGQGPEFLIYFQGTGAADDSGLPNDRFFAVRPEGSVSTLKIQRTERGDSAVYLCASSYRSPLAKNIQYFGAGTRLSVL.

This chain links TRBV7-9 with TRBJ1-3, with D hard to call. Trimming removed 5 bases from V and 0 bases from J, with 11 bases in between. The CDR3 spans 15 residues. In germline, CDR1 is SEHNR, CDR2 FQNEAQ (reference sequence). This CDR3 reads CASSLLESSGNTIYF. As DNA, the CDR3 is TGTGCCAGCAGCCTACTGGAGAGCTCTGGAAACACCATATATTTT.

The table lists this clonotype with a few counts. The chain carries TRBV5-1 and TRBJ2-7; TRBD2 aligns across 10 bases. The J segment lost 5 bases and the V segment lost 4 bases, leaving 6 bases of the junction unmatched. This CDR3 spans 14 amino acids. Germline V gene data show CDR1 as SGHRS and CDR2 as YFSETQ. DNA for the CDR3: TGCGCCAGCAGCGGGTTAGCGGGAGGCCACGAGCAGTACTTC. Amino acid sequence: CASSGLAGGHEQYF.